The 25 T cell receptor beta chains in this list originate from one sample, sequenced in a study of blood T cell repertoires in COVID-19. Here immunoSEQ multiplex PCR was the method, and the copy in TCRdb shows in-frame clones only, minus some. The table lists 90,000 to 150,000 clones, 79% of them singletons. The sequencing input was peripheral blood. These TCRs come from a woman at least 80 years old with acute or convalescent COVID-19.

This clone was picked up a small number of times. The rearrangement links TRBV2 to TRBJ1-1; the match to TRBD1 covers 8 bases. CDR3 size: 12 residues. V lost 6 bases and J lost 4; bases outside the gene matches: 1. Germline-derived CDR1 and CDR2 are SNHLY and FYNNEI. The CDR3 region is CASRTGGTEAFF. CDR3 coding DNA: TGTGCCAGCAGAACAGGGGGCACTGAAGCTTTCTTT.

The J gene is TRBJ1-2, the V gene TRBV28; D may be TRBD1 (5 bases). Germline V gene data show CDR1 as MDHEN and CDR2 as SYDVKM. The CDR3 runs 15 residues. Trimming removed 10 bases at V and 2 bases at J, with 20 bases between. The CDR3 bases are TGTGCCACCTTCCCTGGGGGGAGAGGGAACTATGGCTACACCTTC. It codes for CATFPGGRGNYGYTF.

The chain combines TRBV19 with TRBJ1-5; D perhaps matches TRBD1 (5 bases). The CDR3 runs to 15 residues. Trimming took 7 bases from V and 5 from J, leaving 18 bases between them. Looked up from germline, CDR1 is LNHDA and CDR2 is SQIVND (reference sequence). In DNA form, the CDR3 reads TGTGCCAGTAAGGAACGGCAGGGCGCTGATCAGCCCCAGCATTTT. Protein product: CASKERQGADQPQHF.

This clone was counted a few times. The V gene is TRBV7-2, the J gene TRBJ2-7; 12 bases fit TRBD1. Germline CDR1 and CDR2: SGHTA and FQGNSA. This CDR3 contains 16 residues. With V trimmed by 3 bases and J by 6 bases, 9 bases remained unmatched. CDR3 sequence reads: CASSFQSGQGAAEQYF. Here the CDR3 DNA reads TGTGCCAGCAGCTTCCAATCGGGACAGGGGGCTGCCGAGCAGTACTTC. The full variable domain, rest sourced from reference TRBV7-2 and TRBJ2-7, is GAGVSQSPSNKVTEKGKDVELRCDPISGHTALYWYRQSLGQGLEFLIYFQGNSAPDKSGLPSDRFSAERTGGSVSTLTIQRTQQEDSAVYLCASSFQSGQGAAEQYFGPGTRLTVT.

The sample holds a few counts of this clone. CDR3 region: CASSLAGRRPYNEQFF. The CDR3 DNA reads TGTGCCAGCAGCTTAGCGGGCCGAAGACCCTACAATGAGCAGTTCTTC. The chain recombines TRBV7-9 with TRBJ2-1, with D hard to call. Trimming shortened V by 0 bases and J by 2 bases, and 11 bases separated the two germline ends. CDR1 SEHNR and CDR2 FQNEAQ come from the germline V gene (reference sequence). The CDR3 is made up of 16 amino acids.

The rearrangement joins TRBV6-5 to TRBJ2-7, with D possibly being TRBD2 (6 bases). This CDR3 is built from 16 residues. Germline assignment: CDR1 MNHEY and CDR2 SVGAGI. Trimming took off 4 bases at V and 0 bases at J, with 16 bases between the two ends. The CDR3, as DNA: TGTGCCAGCAGTTCCGAGAGCGGGTTAGCCTCCTACGAGCAGTACTTC. It translates to CASSSESGLASYEQYF.

This sequence joins TRBV5-4 and TRBJ2-5, with 8 nucleotides matching TRBD2. The CDR3 contains 16 residues. V shed 4 bases and J 4 bases; nucleotides not matched to a gene: 12. Germline CDR1 reads SGHNT; CDR2 reads YYREEE (reference sequence). In DNA form, the CDR3 reads TGTGCCAGCAGCGATGGGGGACTAGGTGGTGGAGAGACCCAGTACTTC. It is translated as CASSDGGLGGGETQYF.

The chain combines TRBV28 with TRBJ1-5, with TRBD1 matching over 9 bases. Germline V gene sequence: CDR1 MDHEN, CDR2 SYDVKM. The ends lost 5 bases at V and 6 bases at J; junction bases unmatched: 8. The CDR3 contains 15 residues. The CDR3 loop is CASSPPGTGTQPQHF. As DNA, the CDR3 is TGTGCCAGCAGTCCCCCAGGGACAGGGACTCAGCCCCAGCATTTT. Based on the CDR3 plus reference TRBV28 and TRBJ1-5, the full variable domain is DVKVTQSSRYLVKRTGEKVFLECVQDMDHENMFWYRQDPGLGLRLIYFSYDVKMKEKGDIPEGYSVSREKKERFSLILESASTNQTSMYLCASSPPGTGTQPQHFGDGTRLSIL.

V gene TRBV6-5 combines with J gene TRBJ1-6; D perhaps matches TRBD1 (5 bases). The CDR3 runs 14 residues. Trimming took off 3 bases at V and 8 bases at J, with 11 bases between the two ends. From germline, CDR1 is MNHEY and CDR2 SVGAGI. The CDR3, as DNA: TGTGCCAGCAGTTATCGGGGGAGGGATTCACCCCTCCACTTT. This codes for CASSYRGRDSPLHF.

On this clone itself: Distinct nucleotide sequences in the sample also encode this CDR3. The genes are TRBV19 and TRBJ1-2, with unresolved D. Trimming cost V 5 bases and J 3 bases, with 7 bases left between them. CDR3 size: 12 residues. Germline V CDR1 and CDR2: LNHDA, SQIVND (reference sequence). This chain's CDR3 is CASSLRDYGYTF. CDR3 coding DNA: TGTGCCAGTAGTCTGAGGGACTATGGCTACACCTTC. Supplemented by reference TRBV19 and TRBJ1-2, the full variable domain reads DGGITQSPKYLFRKEGQNVTLSCEQNLNHDAMYWYRQDPGQGLRLIYYSQIVNDFQKGDIAEGYSVSREKKESFPLTVTSAQKNPTAFYLCASSLRDYGYTFGSGTRLTVV.

The chain is built from TRBV6-5 and TRBJ2-7; weak D call: TRBD1 (5 bases). The length of the CDR3 is 15 residues. Trimming removed 9 bases from V and 1 base from J, with 19 bases in between. The germline V gene has CDR1 MNHEY and CDR2 SVGAGI. The CDR3 loop is CASRGAGLGSYEQYF. CDR3 DNA: TGTGCCAGTCGTGGAGCAGGGTTGGGGTCCTACGAGCAGTACTTC.

This sequence joins TRBV2 and TRBJ2-3; D possibly corresponds to TRBD2 (5 bases). The CDR3 is 13 residues long. Trimming took 4 bases from V and 4 from J, leaving 9 bases between them. Germline loops: CDR1 SNHLY, CDR2 FYNNEI. The CDR3 reads CASSVTMADTQYF. The CDR3 DNA reads as TGTGCCAGCAGTGTGACTATGGCAGATACGCAGTATTTT.

On this clone itself: The sample holds other DNA sequences that translate to the same CDR3. V is TRBV5-6 and J is TRBJ2-3; D unclear. Germline V gene sequence: CDR1 SGHDT, CDR2 YYEEEE. This CDR3 is built from 13 residues. V lost 2 bases to trimming and J lost 0 bases, with 4 bases between them. Here the CDR3 reads CASSFSSTDTQYF. The CDR3 region has the DNA TGTGCCAGCAGCTTCTCCAGCACAGATACGCAGTATTTT.

This chain links TRBV28 with TRBJ2-3; TRBD2 matches 9 bases. CDR3 length: 14 residues. From germline, CDR1 is MDHEN and CDR2 SYDVKM. Trimming cost V 3 bases and J 5 bases; bases outside gene matches: 3. The CDR3 here is CASSFSGRLDTQYF. DNA for the CDR3: TGTGCCAGCAGTTTTAGCGGGAGACTAGATACGCAGTATTTT. The variable domain in full, completed from reference TRBV28 and TRBJ2-3, reads DVKVTQSSRYLVKRTGEKVFLECVQDMDHENMFWYRQDPGLGLRLIYFSYDVKMKEKGDIPEGYSVSREKKERFSLILESASTNQTSMYLCASSFSGRLDTQYFGPGTRLTVL.

This clone was observed a single time. The sample carries other DNA sequences with the same CDR3. This chain links TRBV7-2 with TRBJ1-5; D is unclear. This CDR3 has 14 amino acids. Trimming shortened V by 1 base and J by 4 bases, and 8 bases separated the two germline ends. Germline-derived CDR1 and CDR2 are SGHTA and FQGNSA. The CDR3 nucleotides are TGTGCCAGCAGCTTAGGTCAGGTAAATCAGCCCCAGCATTTT. This sequence encodes CASSLGQVNQPQHF.

This clone has more than one count but fewer than ten. The chain couples TRBV4-1 to TRBJ1-6, with D hard to call. The CDR3 sequence is 15 residues long. The ends were cut back, 1 base at V and 10 bases at J, with 14 bases in the middle. The germline CDR1 and CDR2 sequences are MGHRA and YSYEKL. The CDR3 DNA follows: TGCGCCAGCAGCCAAGTCCCCGGGGTAGGGTCACCCCTCCACTTT. Encoded protein: CASSQVPGVGSPLHF.

V usage is TRBV21-1 and J usage is TRBJ2-7; TRBD1 was called by the table and not checked on the DNA. TRBV21-1 is shown as a pseudogene. The CDR3 sequence is 17 residues long. CDR3 sequence: CASSLRNRGPLSYEQYF. In nucleotides, the CDR3 is TGTGCCAGCAGCCTGCGGAACAGGGGGCCCCTCTCCTACGAGCAGTACTTC.

V gene TRBV10-3 combines with J gene TRBJ2-7; possible D gene TRBD1, 5 bases. The CDR3 covers 15 residues. Trimming pared 3 bases from V and 2 bases from J, leaving 14 bases between. The V gene's germline CDR1 is ENHRY and CDR2 SYGVKD. The CDR3 region is CAISDGFTGTYEQYF. CDR3 bases: TGTGCCATCAGTGACGGCTTTACAGGAACCTACGAGCAGTACTTC.

This clone has a handful of counts. This chain connects TRBV29-1 to TRBJ1-2; TRBD1 agrees at 9 bases. The J segment lost 9 bases and the V segment lost 6 bases, leaving 11 bases of the junction unmatched. Germline V CDR1 and CDR2: SQVTM, ANQGSEA. This CDR3 spans 13 amino acids. CDR3 region: CSVLGRDRESYTF. The CDR3 coding sequence is TGCAGCGTCCTGGGGCGGGACAGGGAGAGCTACACCTTC. Together with reference TRBV29-1 and TRBJ1-2, the CDR3 gives the full variable domain: SAVISQKPSRDICQRGTSLTIQCQVDSQVTMMFWYRQQPGQSLTLIATANQGSEATYESGFVIDKFPISRPNLTFSTLTVSNMSPEDSSIYLCSVLGRDRESYTFGSGTRLTVV.

The V call is TRBV10-3, the J call TRBJ1-6, with D tentatively TRBD1 (6 bases). Trimming cost V 0 bases and J 8 bases, with 20 bases left between them. Germline V lookup: CDR1 ENHRY, CDR2 SYGVKD. The CDR3 sequence is 18 residues long. CDR3 sequence (DNA): TGTGCCATCAGTGAGTCGAACGACCGGACAGTAGTTTATTCACCCCTCCACTTT. Translated: CAISESNDRTVVYSPLHF.

V gene TRBV12-3 or TRBV12-4 combines with J gene TRBJ1-2, with 7 bases aligning to TRBD1. The ends lost 6 bases at V and 2 bases at J; junction bases unmatched: 3. The CDR3 length is 13 residues. This chain's CDR3 is CASSIQGNYGYTF. The DNA of the CDR3 is TGTGCCAGCAGCATACAGGGGAACTATGGCTACACCTTC.

The J gene is TRBJ2-1, the V gene TRBV24-1, with D perhaps TRBD2 (6 bases). The V and J ends lost 6 bases and 7 bases respectively, with 18 bases between them. The CDR3 is 15 residues long. Germline V CDR1 and CDR2: KGHDR, SFDVKD. The CDR3 loop reads CATSPGSSGANEQFF. Here the CDR3 DNA reads TGTGCCACCAGTCCCGGGAGTAGCGGAGCGAATGAGCAGTTCTTC.

The V gene is TRBV10-2, the J gene TRBJ1-2; 8 bases are a match to TRBD1. J was trimmed by 3 bases and V by 5 bases; bases with no gene match: 5. The CDR3 consists of 14 residues. Germline-derived CDR1 and CDR2 are WSHSY and SAAADI. The CDR3 DNA reads TGCGCCAGCAGTCCTACAGGGGGTTACTATGGCTACACCTTC. It specifies CASSPTGGYYGYTF.

V usage is TRBV4-3 and J usage is TRBJ1-4; 8 nucleotides match TRBD1. Germline CDR1 is LGHNA and CDR2 is YSLEER. CDR3 length: 15 residues. V was clipped by 9 bases and J by 4 bases; unmatched bases: 10. DNA for the CDR3: TGCGCCAGTTCAGGGGGCTGGAGATTTAATGAAAAACTGTTTTTT. It is translated as CASSGGWRFNEKLFF.

The rearrangement joins TRBV5-1 to TRBJ1-5; 8 bases align to TRBD1. Per the germline V gene, CDR1 is SGHRS and CDR2 is YFSETQ. With V trimmed by 0 bases and J by 4 bases, 9 bases remained unmatched. CDR3 size: 17 residues. The CDR3 sequence: CASSLAPGGSVNQPQHF. The DNA for the CDR3 is TGCGCCAGCAGCTTGGCGCCAGGGGGCTCAGTGAATCAGCCCCAGCATTTT. Variable domain in full (rest from reference TRBV5-1 and TRBJ1-5): KAGVTQTPRYLIKTRGQQVTLSCSPISGHRSVSWYQQTPGQGLQFLFEYFSETQRNKGNFPGRFSGRQFSNSRSEMNVSTLELGDSALYLCASSLAPGGSVNQPQHFGDGTRLSIL.